This T cell receptor (beta chain) was retrieved from a study of cytomegalovirus exposure and HLA in healthy donors. This PCR relied on a set of 60 Vbeta primers and 13 Jbeta primers. Produced via immunoSEQ multiplex PCR; TCRdb's table is partial and in-frame only. The data show roughly 150,000 clones, approximately 80% seen once. Germline values: CDR1 MDHEN, CDR2 SYDVKM. This CDR3 has 12 residues. A word on this clone: The junction and the germline gene differ at one end; a read error may be behind it.

Sequencing was carried out using PBMCs. This rearrangement joins TRBV28 to TRBJ1-2; D not resolved. This TCR came from a woman in her thirties or forties in good health and CMV-seronegative. In DNA form, the CDR3 reads TGTGCCACCAGTGAACTTAACTATGGCTACACCTTC. Its protein product is CATSELNYGYTF.